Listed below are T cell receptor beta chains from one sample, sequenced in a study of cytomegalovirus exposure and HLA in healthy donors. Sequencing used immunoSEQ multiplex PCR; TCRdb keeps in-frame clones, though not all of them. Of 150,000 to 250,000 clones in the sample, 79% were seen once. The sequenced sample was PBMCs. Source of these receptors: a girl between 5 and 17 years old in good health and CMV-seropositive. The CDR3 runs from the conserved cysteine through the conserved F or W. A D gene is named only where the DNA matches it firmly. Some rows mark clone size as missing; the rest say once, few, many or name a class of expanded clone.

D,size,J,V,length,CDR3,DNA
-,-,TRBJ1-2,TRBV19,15,CASSIGTQGRYGYTF,TGTGCCAGTAGTATAGGTACACAGGGCCGCTATGGCTACACCTTC
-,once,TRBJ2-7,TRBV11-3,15,CASSFSGFFVGEQYF,TGTGCCAGCAGCTTCTCAGGGTTCTTCGTCGGCGAGCAGTACTTC
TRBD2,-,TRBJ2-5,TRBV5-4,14,CASSLGRGEETQYF,TGTGCCAGCAGCTTGGGACGGGGGGAAGAGACCCAGTACTTC
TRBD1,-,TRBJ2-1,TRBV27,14,CASSLGQGYNEQFF,TGTGCCAGCAGTTTGGGACAGGGGTACAATGAGCAGTTCTTC
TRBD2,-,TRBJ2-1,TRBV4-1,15,CASSQLAGVYNEQFF,TGCGCCAGCAGCCAGCTAGCGGGGGTTTACAATGAGCAGTTCTTC
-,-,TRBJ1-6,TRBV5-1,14,CASGDTGSNSPLHF,TGCGCCAGTGGGGACACCGGCTCAAATTCACCCCTCCACTTT
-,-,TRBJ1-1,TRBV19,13,CASSSTANTEAFF,TGTGCCAGTAGTAGTACAGCGAACACTGAAGCTTTCTTT
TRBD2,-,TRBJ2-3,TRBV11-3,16,CASSPGLAGATDTQYF,TGTGCCAGCAGCCCCGGACTAGCGGGGGCCACAGATACGCAGTATTTT
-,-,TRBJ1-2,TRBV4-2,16,CASSQDVQGISYGYTF,TGTGCCAGCAGCCAAGATGTACAGGGAATCAGCTATGGCTACACCTTC
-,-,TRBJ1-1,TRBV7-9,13,CASSRQLNTEAFF,TGTGCCAGCAGCCGACAGCTAAACACTGAAGCTTTCTTT
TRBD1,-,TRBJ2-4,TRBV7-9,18,CASSLFTGGGIAKNIQYF,TGTGCCAGCAGCTTATTTACAGGGGGTGGCATAGCCAAAAACATTCAGTACTTC
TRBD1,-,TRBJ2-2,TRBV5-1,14,CASSEGTGPGELFF,TGCGCCAGCAGCGAGGGGACAGGGCCCGGGGAGCTGTTTTTT
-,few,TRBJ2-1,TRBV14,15,CASSQFGSSYNEQFF,TGTGCCAGCAGCCAATTCGGGAGCTCCTACAATGAGCAGTTCTTC
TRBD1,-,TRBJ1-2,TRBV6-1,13,CATSGGPYYGYTF,TGTGCCACCTCAGGGGGCCCCTACTATGGCTACACCTTC
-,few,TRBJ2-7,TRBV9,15,CASSGGLGAGYEQYF,TGTGCCAGCAGCGGTGGGCTGGGGGCGGGCTACGAGCAGTACTTC
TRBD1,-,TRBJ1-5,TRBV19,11,CASSTGGPQHF,TGTGCCAGTAGTACAGGGGGGCCCCAGCATTTT
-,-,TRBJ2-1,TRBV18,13,CASSPGGSGEQFF,TGTGCCAGCTCACCAGGGGGGTCGGGTGAGCAGTTCTTC
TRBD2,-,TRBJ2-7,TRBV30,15,CAWSLGGGAPYEQYF,TGTGCCTGGAGTTTGGGCGGGGGGGCCCCCTACGAGCAGTACTTC
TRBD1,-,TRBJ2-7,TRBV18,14,CASSARQGPYEQYF,TGTGCCAGCTCAGCCCGACAGGGGCCCTACGAGCAGTACTTC
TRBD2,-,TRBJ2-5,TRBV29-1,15,CSVVKSGGYQETQYF,TGCAGCGTTGTAAAGAGCGGGGGGTACCAAGAGACCCAGTACTTC
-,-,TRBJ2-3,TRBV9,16,CASSVSRVVMSDTQYF,TGTGCCAGCAGCGTTAGCAGGGTGGTCATGAGTGATACGCAGTATTTT
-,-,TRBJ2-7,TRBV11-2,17,CASSLVVVSGSSYEQYF,TGTGCCAGCAGCTTAGTGGTGGTGTCGGGAAGCTCCTACGAGCAGTACTTC
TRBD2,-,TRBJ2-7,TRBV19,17,CATSDGSGGLSSYEQYF,TGTGCCACCTCTGACGGCAGCGGGGGCCTGAGCTCCTACGAGCAGTACTTC
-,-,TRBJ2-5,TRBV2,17,CASSEGYTTRGRETQYF,TGTGCCAGCAGTGAGGGTTATACGACAAGGGGCCGGGAGACCCAGTACTTC
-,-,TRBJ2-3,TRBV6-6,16,CASSYPEGDLADTQYF,TGTGCCAGCAGTTACCCCGAGGGGGATTTAGCAGATACGCAGTATTTT
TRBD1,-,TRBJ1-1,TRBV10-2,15,CASSPWTGGNTEAFF,TGCGCCAGCAGTCCATGGACAGGGGGGAACACTGAAGCTTTCTTT
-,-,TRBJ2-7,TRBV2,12,CASNGQSYEQYF,TGTGCCAGCAACGGACAGTCCTACGAGCAGTACTTC
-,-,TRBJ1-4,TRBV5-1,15,CASSFRQGNDEKLFF,TGCGCCAGCAGCTTCCGCCAGGGGAACGACGAAAAACTGTTTTTT
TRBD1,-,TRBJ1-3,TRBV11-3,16,CASSFLDRGSGNTIYF,TGTGCCAGCAGCTTCCTCGACAGGGGTTCTGGAAACACCATATATTTT
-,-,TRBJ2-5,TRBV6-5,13,CASSYSAPETQYF,TGTGCCAGCAGTTACTCAGCCCCGGAGACCCAGTACTTC
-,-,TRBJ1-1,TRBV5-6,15,CASSLGPRSNTEAFF,TGTGCCAGCAGCTTGGGGCCCAGGTCAAACACTGAAGCTTTCTTT
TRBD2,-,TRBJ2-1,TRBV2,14,CASTQIAGKDEQFF,TGTGCCAGCACCCAAATAGCGGGGAAGGATGAGCAGTTCTTC
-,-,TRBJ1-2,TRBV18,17,CASSPPSGQGQNYGYTF,TGTGCCAGCTCACCACCTTCTGGGCAGGGGCAAAACTATGGCTACACCTTC
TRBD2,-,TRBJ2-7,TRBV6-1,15,CASSEASGLVHEQYF,TGTGCCAGCAGTGAAGCGTCGGGACTAGTCCACGAGCAGTACTTC
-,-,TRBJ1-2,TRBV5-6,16,CASSWGPAGSRYGYTF,TGTGCCAGCAGCTGGGGGCCGGCAGGCTCTCGCTATGGCTACACCTTC
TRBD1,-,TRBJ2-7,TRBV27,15,CASSSTGVSGNEQYF,TGTGCCAGCAGTTCCACAGGGGTATCGGGCAACGAGCAGTACTTC
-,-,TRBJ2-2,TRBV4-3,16,CASSQEAGPNTGELFF,TGCGCCAGCAGCCAAGAGGCTGGGCCGAACACCGGGGAGCTGTTTTTT
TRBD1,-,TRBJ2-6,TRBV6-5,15,CASRDRGAGANVLTF,TGTGCCAGCAGGGACAGGGGCGCGGGGGCCAACGTCCTGACTTTC
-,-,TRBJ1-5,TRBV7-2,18,CASSLESSWQFSNQPQHF,TGTGCCAGCAGCTTAGAATCATCGTGGCAGTTTAGCAATCAGCCCCAGCATTTT
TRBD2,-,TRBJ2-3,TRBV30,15,CAWTPPSGYTDTQYF,TGTGCCTGGACACCCCCTAGCGGCTACACAGATACGCAGTATTTT
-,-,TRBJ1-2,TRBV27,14,CASTPAQGNYGYTF,TGTGCCAGCACCCCGGCACAGGGTAACTATGGCTACACCTTC
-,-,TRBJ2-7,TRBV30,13,CAWSNWTVNEQYF,TGTGCCTGGAGTAATTGGACAGTTAACGAGCAGTACTTC
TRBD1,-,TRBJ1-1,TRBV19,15,CASRSGGQGHTEAFF,TGTGCCAGTAGGAGCGGTGGACAGGGTCACACTGAAGCTTTCTTT
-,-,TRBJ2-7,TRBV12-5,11,CASGLVEGTYF,TGTGCTAGTGGTTTGGTAGAGGGAACGTACTTC
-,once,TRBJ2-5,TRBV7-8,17,CASSLVWGPQPRETQYF,TGTGCCAGCAGCTTAGTGTGGGGGCCCCAGCCCAGAGAGACCCAGTACTTC
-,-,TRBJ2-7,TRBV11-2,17,CASSFGDGRDTGHEQYF,TGTGCCAGCAGCTTTGGGGATGGTCGGGACACCGGCCACGAGCAGTACTTC
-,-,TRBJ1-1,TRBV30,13,CAWSVRGAGEAFF,TGTGCCTGGAGTGTTCGGGGGGCGGGTGAAGCTTTCTTT
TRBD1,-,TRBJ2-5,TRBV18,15,CASSAGQGAGETQYF,TGTGCCAGCTCAGCGGGACAGGGGGCTGGTGAGACCCAGTACTTC
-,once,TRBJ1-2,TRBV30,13,CAWSVWTDEGYTF,TGTGCCTGGAGTGTATGGACAGATGAGGGCTACACCTTC
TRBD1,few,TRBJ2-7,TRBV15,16,CATSRDPWGQSYEQYF,TGTGCCACCAGCAGAGATCCTTGGGGACAGAGCTACGAGCAGTACTTC
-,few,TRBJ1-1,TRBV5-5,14,CASSLRTANTEAFF,TGTGCCAGCAGCTTGAGGACAGCAAACACTGAAGCTTTCTTT